Included here is one T cell receptor beta chain sequence, with context. The antigen remains undetermined. The data are from a study of identical twins. Whole-study findings and limits: Monozygotic twin pairs showed more out-of-frame TCR alpha sharing than models estimated. Those out-of-frame alpha sequences shared by twins showed an excess of low generation probability.

Template switching (which added a universal primer site) was used, and cDNA carried unique molecular identifiers. TCRdb used MiXCR to reprocess the 5' RACE reads, holding one entry per CDR3 protein. The sample consists of 400,000 to 500,000 distinct CDR3 sequences, approximately 15% of them appearing once. Donors were all healthy Caucasians. CDR3 length equals 13 residues. The V end was cut by 2 bases, the J end by 10 bases, with 9 bases between. The germline V gene has CDR1 SGHTA and CDR2 FQGTGA. Another study also made use of these data, one on yellow fever vaccine responses in identical twins.

The genes are TRBV7-3 and TRBJ1-6; D perhaps matches TRBD1 (5 bases). The clonotype comes from a woman aged 18-30 years in good health. The sequenced sample was CD4+ T cells sorted from blood. Written as DNA, the CDR3 is TGTGCCAGCAGCTTAGGGGGGGTGTCACCCCTCCACTTT. This sequence encodes CASSLGGVSPLHF.